What follows describes a single T cell receptor beta chain. The sample holds a few counts of this clonotype. Its cognate antigen has yet to be identified. No base quality values were provided; no much bigger clone lies one nucleotide off. The data belong to a study of Graves' ophthalmopathy and Graves' hyperthyroidism listed by TCRdb under 2018. Broadly, across the study: Peripheral blood samples were taken at the time of initial diagnosis, before any treatment was given. To tell Graves' ophthalmopathy apart from Graves' hyperthyroidism, and to predict which patients would progress to ophthalmopathy, the study relied on TCR beta repertoire signatures. In total, under 150 blood samples were TCR-sequenced: fewer than 50 ophthalmopathy, over 70 hyperthyroidism and approximately 17 hyperthyroidism-to-ophthalmopathy patients. A discovery set of 90 to 100 patients (about 45 ophthalmopathy, 55 to 65 stable hyperthyroidism) was enrolled to explore V-J signatures distinguishing ophthalmopathy from hyperthyroidism. An independent validation cohort was composed of fewer than 20 hyperthyroidism patients and around 16 patients who later progressed from hyperthyroidism to ophthalmopathy. In about six hyperthyroidism patients, the T-cell repertoire of thyroid tissue was compared with the T-cell repertoire of blood. Following sample collection, hyperthyroidism patients were given methimazole at a starting dose of 30 mg daily, and ophthalmopathy patients were given high-dose intravenous methylprednisolone.

Stable hyperthyroidism was defined as no progression to ophthalmopathy within 18 months of follow-up. Hyperthyroidism patients were newly diagnosed, were aged 18 to 65 years, and had a disease duration under 2 months. Patients with other autoimmune diseases, uncontrolled infections, pregnancy or lactation were excluded from the study. Clinical symptoms, serum thyroxine, TRAb, thyroid ultrasound and orbital computed tomography were used for diagnosis. PBMCs were isolated from about 9.2 ml of fresh peripheral blood by Ficoll-Paque density gradient centrifugation. Total RNA was extracted using Trizol reagent, and RNA quality was checked on an Agilent 2100 Bioanalyzer. For repertoire sequencing, TCR beta CDR3 regions were amplified from RNA transcripts. HTBI primers and the Qiagen OneStep RT-PCR kit were used in a first-round RT-PCR, which was followed by a second-round multiplex PCR, size selection and purification. Sequencing of the libraries was carried out on an Illumina HiSeq2000 in paired-end mode with 100 bp reads. The original pipeline was this. SOAPnuke was used for read processing, and reads with adapters, uncalled bases, a mean Phred below 15, or no exact constant-primer or identifier match were discarded. High-quality paired reads were merged with COPE v1.2.5. Unique nucleotide sequences were defined as clonotypes and aligned to IMGT TRB V, D and J references using MiTCR v1.1. Only V-J combinations with frequency above 0.0001 were analysed, covering about 99% of repertoires. For each V-J combination, a TCR clonal expansion and chaos score was defined as the ratio of F50 clonal expansion to chaos observed in the TCRdist matrix. Welch's t-statistics and random forest were used to reduce the features to about a dozen V-J combinations, which were then used as input to a naive Bayes classifier. The similarity between thyroid and blood repertoires was quantified using the Morisita-Horn index. The raw public data were reprocessed by TCRdb itself: fastp quality trimming at Q25, MiXCR clonotype calling, in-frame beta chains only. For every CDR3 protein sequence, its rows merge into one entry that carries the most common genes and DNA. These V and J calls originate from TCRdb's pipeline instead of the authors' own analysis. Here the sample has some 360,000 distinct CDR3 sequences; approximately 18% occur a single time. 2% to 3% of the sample rests with the top ten.

The CDR3 has 16 amino acids, counting the end cysteine and phenylalanine. Only the CDR3 DNA is retained, 48 bases long and in frame from the first base. Compared with germline, V lacks 4 bases and J lacks 4 bases; bases without a gene match: 8. CDR1 and CDR2, per the germline V gene, are KGHDR and SFDVKD. Summary of the overall study and its limitations: No statistical method was used to predetermine the sample size, and group allocation was not hidden from the investigators. The 13-signature model separated ophthalmopathy from stable hyperthyroidism with about 86% sensitivity and approximately 83% specificity in cross-validation, and 80%/75% in the test set. In validation, the model predicted ophthalmopathy progression with about 70% sensitivity and about 77% specificity; eleven to twelve predicted patients were CT-confirmed with GO in a median of 6.5 months. Among expanded thyroid clonotypes with frequency above 0.001, most also showed up in blood, which suggests that blood repertoires may reflect the thyroid immune response.

The source of this sequence is an adult woman with stable Graves' hyperthyroidism. In this chain, TRBV24-1 is recombined with TRBJ2-1, and TRBD1 aligns with 8 junction nucleotides. The sequencing sample was made of peripheral blood. Here is the DNA: TGTGCCACCAGTGACCCCGGACAGGGTTTTTACAATGAGCAGTTCTTC. It encodes CATSDPGQGFYNEQFF.